The 15 T cell receptor beta chains below all came from one sample that was sequenced in a study of breast tumors, draining lymph nodes, adjacent tissues. TCRdb reprocessed the multiplex PCR reads with MiXCR, giving one entry per CDR3 protein. The data contain about 130,000 distinct CDR3 sequences, 20% to 25% of them singletons. Axillary draining lymph nodes of breast cancer patients supplied the node samples. Sequencing was done on a sample of axillary lymph node tissue. All receptors derive from a female donor with breast cancer. Some clones in this sample may be carry-over from other donors' samples.

Concerning this clonotype: Since a much larger clone is just one base distant, this may be a read error. The conserved phenylalanine or tryptophan normally closing the CDR3 is absent here, so this likely arose from a read error. The genes are TRBV18 and TRBJ1-6, with unresolved D. The CDR3 covers 14 residues. The germline gives CDR1 KGHSH, CDR2 LQKENI. Trimming pared 6 bases from V and 6 bases from J, leaving 12 bases between. CDR3 nucleotide sequence: TGTGCCAGCTCTCTGAGAGAACTTAATTCACCCCTCCACTCT. The encoded protein is CASSLRELNSPLHS.

Note on this clonotype: A much larger clone lies a single base off, so this may be a read error. The chain uses TRBV6-5 and TRBJ2-5; D is possibly TRBD1 or TRBD2 (5 bases each). Germline V lookup: CDR1 MNHEY, CDR2 SVGAGI. The CDR3 has 11 amino acids. The CDR3 is CASRKGETLYF. For the CDR3, the DNA is TGTGCCAGCAGGAAAGGGGAGACCCTGTACTTC.

Of note for this clonotype: A much larger clone sits a single nucleotide away, making a read error possible. This sequence joins TRBV6-6 and TRBJ2-5; D uncertain. Trimming took 6 bases from V and 0 from J, leaving 14 bases between them. CDR1 and CDR2 (germline): MNHNY, SVGAGI (reference sequence). This CDR3 spans 15 amino acids. The CDR3 spells CASSRLVTYQETQYF. The CDR3 region has the DNA TGTGCCAGCAGCCGACTTGTAACGTACCAAGAGACCCAGTACTTC.

At least ten counts were recorded for this clonotype. V and J are TRBV20-1 and TRBJ2-7; perhaps D is TRBD1 or TRBD2 (5 bases each). Trimming stripped 5 bases from V and 0 bases from J, with 11 bases between. Germline V CDR1 and CDR2: DFQATT, SNEGSKA (reference sequence). CDR3 length: 13 residues. DNA of the CDR3: TGCAGTGCTCCCTCGGGGCCCTCCTACGAGCAGTACTTC. This sequence encodes CSAPSGPSYEQYF.

In regard to this clonotype: It may be a read error: a sequence one base away is much more abundant. V gene TRBV10-3 combines with J gene TRBJ2-5; 10 bases fit TRBD1. From germline, CDR1 is ENHRY and CDR2 SYGVKD. Trimming cost V 4 bases and J 5 bases; bases outside gene matches: 13. CDR3 length: 17 amino acids. The CDR3, as DNA: TGTGCCATCAGTGGATCTTCATCGACAGGGGGCAGGGAGACCCAGTACTTC. It is translated as CAISGSSSTGGRETQYF.

As regards this clonotype: A clone one base away is much larger, so this may be a read error. V and J are TRBV19 and TRBJ2-1; a weak D match, TRBD2 (6 bases). V dropped 3 bases and J dropped 6 bases, with 21 bases sitting between them. CDR1 is LNHDA, CDR2 SQIVND, per germline (reference sequence). The CDR3 loop spans 17 amino acids. CDR3 loop: CASSMTSPGLNSNEQFF. CDR3 nucleotide sequence: TGTGCCAGTAGTATGACGAGCCCCGGACTAAACAGCAATGAGCAGTTCTTC.

This clonotype occurred many times. The chain carries TRBV10-2 and TRBJ2-3, with 7 nucleotides matching TRBD2. This CDR3 has 18 amino acids. CDR1 and CDR2 (germline): WSHSY, SAAADI. Trimming removed 1 base from V and 2 bases from J; junction bases left unmatched: 12. The DNA for the CDR3 is TGCGCCAGCAGTGAGTTGAGAGCGGGACTCCTAGCCACAGATACGCAGTATTTT. Its protein product is CASSELRAGLLATDTQYF.

At least ten counts were recorded for this clonotype. The genes are TRBV4-2 and TRBJ2-7, with D uncertain. This CDR3 is 15 amino acids long. Trimming stripped 3 bases from V and 0 bases from J, with 12 bases between. Germline V gives CDR1 LGHNA, CDR2 YNFKEQ. The DNA of the CDR3 is TGTGCCAGCAGCCAGAGGACCGAGAGCTCCTACGAGCAGTACTTC. Translated: CASSQRTESSYEQYF.

This clonotype was seen only a few times. The V gene is TRBV12-3 or TRBV12-4, the J gene TRBJ1-2, with TRBD1 identical over 9 bases. The CDR3 is 15 amino acids. J gave up 2 bases and V 6 bases, and 7 bases lay outside the gene matches. The CDR3 loop is CASSRHTGGNYGYTF. CDR3 DNA: TGTGCCAGCAGCCGCCACACAGGGGGCAACTATGGCTACACCTTC.

There are many counts of this clonotype. The V call is TRBV4-2, the J call TRBJ2-7; 9 nucleotides match TRBD2. The CDR3 spans 19 residues. Germline loops: CDR1 LGHNA, CDR2 YNFKEQ. Germline trimming cut 0 bases from V and 4 bases from J; bases unmatched to any gene: 16. The CDR3 protein is CASSQDWTEETSGGYEQYF. CDR3 nucleotides: TGTGCCAGCAGCCAAGATTGGACGGAAGAGACTAGCGGTGGATACGAGCAGTACTTC.

Comment on this clonotype: A much larger clone lies a single base off, so this may be a read error. The J gene is TRBJ1-2, the V gene TRBV12-3 or TRBV12-4, with a weak D call TRBD1 (6 bases). The CDR3 is made up of 12 amino acids. The CDR3 sequence: CGSSSTGQGYTF. DNA of the CDR3: TGTGGCAGCAGCTCCACAGGGCAGGGCTACACCTTC.

This clonotype was seen many times. The chain employs TRBV20-1 and TRBJ2-7, with D tentatively TRBD1 (5 bases). CDR1 and CDR2 from the germline V gene are DFQATT and SNEGSKA (reference sequence). Trimming shortened V by 0 bases and J by 2 bases, and 8 bases separated the two germline ends. CDR3 size: 13 residues. CDR3 residues: CSARDRVPYEQYF. The DNA of the CDR3 is TGCAGTGCTAGAGACAGGGTTCCCTACGAGCAGTACTTC.

This clonotype was detected ten times or more. The chain is built from TRBV7-3 and TRBJ2-1, with 8 nucleotides matching TRBD2. Germline CDR1 and CDR2: SGHTA and FQGTGA. J lost 0 bases, V lost 5 bases, and 3 bases had no gene match. This CDR3 has 15 amino acids. The CDR3 spells CASSPSGSSYNEQFF. The CDR3 DNA reads as TGTGCCAGCAGCCCGAGCGGGAGCTCCTACAATGAGCAGTTCTTC.

The chain is built from TRBV28 and TRBJ2-2; TRBD1 agrees at 8 bases. This CDR3 contains 16 residues. After removal of 2 bases from V and 6 bases from J, the junction contained 8 bases not matched to a gene. Germline V gene lookup returns CDR1 MDHEN and CDR2 SYDVKM. CDR3 coding DNA: TGTGCCAGCAGTTTAGGACGGACAGGGTTCGCCGGGGAGCTGTTTTTT. The encoded protein is CASSLGRTGFAGELFF.

Ten or more counts support this clonotype. CDR3 loop: CASSVGQGGSYNEQFF. CDR3 DNA sequence: TGTGCCAGTAGTGTCGGACAGGGAGGCTCCTACAATGAGCAGTTCTTC. The chain employs TRBV19 and TRBJ2-1; 8 bases align to TRBD1. The germline V gene encodes CDR1 LNHDA and CDR2 SQIVND (reference sequence). CDR3 length equals 16 residues. V shed 5 bases, J shed 0 bases, and the junction held 6 bases outside the gene matches.